The 15 T cell receptor beta chains below come from one sample, sequenced in a study of T cell repertoires in cytomegalovirus infection. The antigens for these receptors are not known. Each CDR3 protein gets one entry after TCRdb re-called the reads with MiXCR. The sample contains roughly 80,000 distinct CDR3 sequences, 35% to 50% of which appear only once. Specimen: CD8+ T cells from cultured PBMCs, collected from culture after CMV antigen stimulation. The receptors stem from a human donor in good health (CMV status not recorded). Some clones in this sample may be carry-over from other donors' samples.

The rearrangement links TRBV6-2 or TRBV6-3 to TRBJ2-5; TRBD2 agrees at 11 bases. From germline, CDR1 is MNHEY and CDR2 SVGEGT. CDR3 length: 18 residues. V was pared by 5 bases and J by 1 base, with 12 bases of the junction left unmatched. This CDR3 reads CASSELSSGGSSQETQYF. The CDR3 bases are TGTGCCAGCAGTGAACTCTCTAGCGGGGGGAGTTCCCAAGAGACCCAGTACTTC.

The V call is TRBV4-1, the J call TRBJ2-7; tentative D call: TRBD1 (6 bases). Germline-derived CDR1 and CDR2 are MGHRA and YSYEKL. V was shortened by 2 bases and J by 0 bases, with 11 bases between the two germline ends. The CDR3 has 15 residues. The CDR3 coding sequence is TGCGCCAGCAGCCAATATCGGGACATCTCCTACGAGCAGTACTTC. Protein: CASSQYRDISYEQYF.

The chain is built from TRBV4-3 and TRBJ2-1; 8 nucleotides agree with TRBD2. The CDR3 has 18 residues. The germline V gene has CDR1 LGHNA and CDR2 YSLEER. Trimming at V came to 0 bases and at J to 0 bases, leaving 7 bases not matched to a gene. The CDR3 loop reads CASSQDLGGGSSYNEQFF. DNA of the CDR3: TGCGCCAGCAGCCAAGATCTCGGGGGGGGCAGCTCCTACAATGAGCAGTTCTTC.

This chain links TRBV11-1 with TRBJ2-3; D is ambiguous. CDR3 size: 15 residues. Germline CDR1 and CDR2: SGHAT and FQDESV (reference sequence). Trimming shortened V by 2 bases and J by 2 bases, and 11 bases separated the two germline ends. The CDR3 DNA reads as TGTGCCAGCAGCTTAACGGCAGGAGTCACAGATACGCAGTATTTT. This codes for CASSLTAGVTDTQYF.

This chain uses TRBV6-6 with TRBJ2-7, with 10 nucleotides matching TRBD1. CDR3 length: 16 amino acids. Germline-derived CDR1 and CDR2 are MNHNY and SVGAGI (reference sequence). The junction had 7 bases not matched to a gene; V was cut back by 2 bases and J by 3 bases. This CDR3 is CASSYPPGTGVYEQYF. In nucleotides, the CDR3 is TGTGCCAGCAGTTACCCCCCCGGGACAGGGGTCTACGAGCAGTACTTC.

The chain combines TRBV5-4 with TRBJ2-1, with 9 positions matching TRBD2. Trimming cost V 5 bases and J 4 bases; bases outside gene matches: 1. Germline V lookup: CDR1 SGHNT, CDR2 YYREEE (reference sequence). The CDR3 runs 13 residues. The chain's CDR3 is CASSSGGYNEQFF. The DNA of the CDR3 is TGTGCCAGCAGTAGCGGGGGTTACAATGAGCAGTTCTTC.

This chain joins TRBV6-6 and TRBJ2-3; TRBD2 agrees at 10 bases. V lost 2 bases and J lost 0; bases outside the gene matches: 5. This CDR3 is built from 17 residues. In germline, CDR1 is MNHNY, CDR2 SVGAGI (reference sequence). The CDR3 DNA sequence: TGTGCCAGCAGTTACGAGCGGGGGGGTGCTAGCACAGATACGCAGTATTTT. This sequence encodes CASSYERGGASTDTQYF.

This sequence joins TRBV7-4 and TRBJ1-1, with D possibly TRBD1 on 6 matching bases. CDR3 size: 15 residues. V shed 5 bases and J shed 5 bases, with 18 bases lying between them. Germline V gene lookup returns CDR1 SGHVT and CDR2 SQSDAQ. This chain's CDR3 is CASSPPVGGWTEAFF. CDR3 coding DNA: TGTGCCAGCAGCCCCCCAGTAGGGGGATGGACTGAAGCTTTCTTT.

This clonotype came up a few times. The rearrangement links TRBV7-6 to TRBJ2-5; D remains ambiguous. V lost 5 bases to trimming and J lost 1 base, with 11 bases between them. There are 14 residues in the CDR3. Germline V lookup: CDR1 SGHVS, CDR2 FNYEAQ. The CDR3 is CASSPRLIQETQYF. As DNA, the CDR3 is TGTGCCAGCAGCCCAAGATTAATCCAAGAGACCCAGTACTTC.

The chain links TRBV7-6 to TRBJ1-1; 9 positions agree with TRBD1. Looked up from germline, CDR1 is SGHVS and CDR2 is FNYEAQ. V was pared by 5 bases and J by 5 bases, with 9 bases of the junction left unmatched. The CDR3 runs 15 residues. The CDR3 loop reads CASSRPTGGDTEAFF. The CDR3 DNA follows: TGTGCCAGCAGCCGACCGACAGGGGGTGATACTGAAGCTTTCTTT. Full variable domain (remainder filled in from reference TRBV7-6 and TRBJ1-1): GAGVSQSPRYKVTKRGQDVALRCDPISGHVSLYWYRQALGQGPEFLTYFNYEAQQDKSGLPNDRFSAERPEGSISTLTIQRTEQRDSAMYRCASSRPTGGDTEAFFGQGTRLTVV.

The V call is TRBV7-9, the J call TRBJ1-2; D uncertain. V was cut by 7 bases and J by 4 bases, with 7 bases left in between. CDR3 length: 11 amino acids. Germline CDR1 reads SEHNR; CDR2 reads FQNEAQ (reference sequence). The CDR3 protein is CASTDVYGYTF. In nucleotides, the CDR3 is TGTGCCAGCACGGACGTCTATGGCTACACCTTC.

The chain employs TRBV5-4 and TRBJ2-5; TRBD2 aligns across 15 bases. The germline gives CDR1 SGHNT, CDR2 YYREEE (reference sequence). CDR3 length: 17 amino acids. The V segment lost 2 bases and the J segment 3 bases; nucleotides outside the gene matches: 5. The CDR3 region is CASSFGRTSGGEETQYF. The CDR3 coding sequence is TGTGCCAGCAGCTTCGGCAGGACTAGCGGGGGGGAAGAGACCCAGTACTTC.

This clonotype was seen a few times. The rearrangement joins TRBV6-1 to TRBJ2-7, with 7 nucleotides matching TRBD1. This CDR3 is built from 13 residues. Trimming took 2 bases from V and 3 from J; bases not matched to a gene: 1. CDR1 and CDR2 (germline): MNHNS, SASEGT. The CDR3 DNA is TGTGCCAGCAGTGAAAACAGGGGCTACGAGCAGTACTTC. This encodes CASSENRGYEQYF.

Only a few counts were recorded for this clonotype. V and J are TRBV6-5 and TRBJ1-4; D ambiguous. The CDR3 spans 19 residues. The germline CDR1 and CDR2 sequences are MNHEY and SVGAGI. Between the trimmed V and J ends, which lost 1 base and 8 bases, there was a span of 26 bases. The CDR3 region has the DNA TGTGCCAGCAGTTACTTCGTACCAGGCACCCCGCAAGAAAAAGAAAAACTGTTTTTT. Translation gives CASSYFVPGTPQEKEKLFF.

The genes are TRBV30 and TRBJ2-3; 11 bases match TRBD1. The CDR3 contains 15 residues. Germline V lookup: CDR1 GTSNPN, CDR2 SVGIG (reference sequence). The V and J ends lost 3 bases and 7 bases, in that order; junction bases with no gene match: 9. This CDR3 is CAWRGTGGPTYTQYF. The CDR3 DNA follows: TGTGCCTGGAGAGGGACAGGGGGGCCTACTTATACGCAGTATTTT.